The 14 T cell receptor beta chains reported below all come from one sample, sequenced in a study of shared clonotypes between healthy human individuals. Using immunoSEQ multiplex PCR, the repertoire was profiled, and TCRdb retains in-frame clones only, with some absent. The data contain around 100,000 clones, roughly 66% of them seen just once; the ten biggest clones take up approximately 23%. The material sequenced was memory CD8+ T cells sorted from blood. Stated subset: CD45RO+ cells pooled with CCR7-negative TemRA cells. The receptor set was obtained from a woman younger than 45 in good health.

V gene TRBV10-2 combines with J gene TRBJ2-7, with TRBD2 matching 10 bases. CDR3 size: 15 residues. The ends lost 2 bases at V and 9 bases at J; junction bases unmatched: 10. Germline V gene data show CDR1 as WSHSY and CDR2 as SAAADI. The CDR3 sequence is CASSEPVAGGNRQYF. CDR3 in DNA: TGCGCCAGCAGTGAGCCGGTAGCGGGAGGCAATAGGCAGTACTTC.

The chain has TRBV4-1 and TRBJ1-5; the D gene is possibly TRBD1 (5 bases). The CDR3 is 16 residues long. Per the germline V gene, CDR1 is MGHRA and CDR2 is YSYEKL. Trimming took 0 bases from V and 4 from J, leaving 13 bases between them. CDR3 loop: CASSQDVFQGNQPQHF. The CDR3 nucleotides read TGCGCCAGCAGCCAAGATGTCTTTCAGGGTAATCAGCCCCAGCATTTT.

This clone has a count of ten or more. This chain joins TRBV28 and TRBJ1-1, with D uncertain. Germline loops: CDR1 MDHEN, CDR2 SYDVKM. The CDR3 runs 13 residues. With 2 bases removed from V and 5 bases from J, the gap between germline ends came to 9 bases. CDR3 in DNA: TGTGCCAGCAGTTTAAGCCCCTTAACTGAAGCTTTCTTT. Encoded protein: CASSLSPLTEAFF.

The chain couples TRBV27 to TRBJ1-5; weak D call: TRBD1 (6 bases). Trimming removed 5 bases at V and 3 bases at J, with 17 bases between. The CDR3 totals 16 residues. Germline V gives CDR1 MNHEY, CDR2 SMNVEV (reference sequence). As DNA, the CDR3 is TGTGCCAGCAGTCCATTTTTACAGGGCTTCAATCAGCCCCAGCATTTT. This encodes CASSPFLQGFNQPQHF.

This clone was seen a few times. V usage is TRBV7-9 and J usage is TRBJ2-7; no clear D. This CDR3 is built from 12 residues. The V end was cut by 1 base, the J end by 3 bases, with 4 bases between. The germline V gene has CDR1 SEHNR and CDR2 FQNEAQ (reference sequence). The DNA of the CDR3 is TGTGCCAGCAGCTTAGACGTCTACGAGCAGTACTTC. It codes for CASSLDVYEQYF.

This sequence joins TRBV7-3 and TRBJ1-1; D gene uncertain. V shed 6 bases and J shed 3 bases, with 11 bases lying between them. The CDR3 runs to 13 residues. Germline loops: CDR1 SGHTA, CDR2 FQGTGA. CDR3 DNA: TGTGCCAGCAGTCGGGAGGGTCACACTGAAGCTTTCTTT. Translating gives CASSREGHTEAFF.

This clone was seen more than once but under ten times. The chain links TRBV19 to TRBJ2-5; D perhaps matches TRBD1 (6 bases). The CDR3 sequence is 15 residues long. The germline V gene encodes CDR1 LNHDA and CDR2 SQIVND (reference sequence). V lost 4 bases, J lost 4 bases, and 16 bases lay in between. CDR3 nucleotides: TGTGCCAGTAGTACGGGTCGACTCAGGGGAGAGACCCAGTACTTC. It yields the protein CASSTGRLRGETQYF.

CDR3: CASTTMRENEQFF. CDR3 in DNA: TGTGCCAGCACCACAATGAGGGAGAATGAGCAGTTCTTC. This rearrangement joins TRBV28 to TRBJ2-1, with D perhaps matching TRBD2 (5 bases). The CDR3 runs to 13 residues. Germline-derived CDR1 and CDR2 are MDHEN and SYDVKM. V lost 7 bases, J lost 7 bases, and 14 bases lay in between.

The rearrangement links TRBV21-1 to TRBJ1-3; the table's TRBD1 call for D was not verified on the DNA. TRBV21-1 is termed a pseudogene. The CDR3 runs 15 residues. CDR3: CASSRRTGEGNTIYF. CDR3 DNA: TGTGCCAGCAGCAGACGGACAGGGGAAGGAAACACCATATATTTT.

The J gene is TRBJ2-2, the V gene TRBV4-1, with TRBD2 matching over 9 bases. Germline V gives CDR1 MGHRA, CDR2 YSYEKL. The junction had 9 bases not matched to a gene; V was cut back by 4 bases and J by 9 bases. This CDR3 has 15 residues. As DNA, the CDR3 is TGCGCCAGCAGCCCCTTAGCGGGAGAGATCCGGGAGCTGTTTTTT. Translation gives CASSPLAGEIRELFF.

CDR3 region: CASSLSWDRGTEAFF. The CDR3 bases are TGTGCCAGCTCTCTCAGTTGGGACAGGGGAACTGAAGCTTTCTTT. The rearrangement uses TRBV18 and TRBJ1-1, with 10 bases aligning to TRBD1. CDR1 and CDR2 from the germline V gene are KGHSH and LQKENI. The CDR3 sequence is 15 residues long. The J segment lost 5 bases and the V segment lost 6 bases, leaving 9 bases of the junction unmatched.

This chain uses TRBV28 with TRBJ2-5, with D possibly being TRBD1 (6 bases). Trimming took 6 bases from V and 0 from J, leaving 26 bases between them. CDR1 is MDHEN, CDR2 SYDVKM, per germline. The CDR3 has 19 residues. The CDR3 spells CASSARGQLRAPNQETQYF. In DNA form, the CDR3 reads TGTGCCAGCAGCGCGCGAGGACAGCTCCGCGCGCCCAACCAAGAGACCCAGTACTTC.

Written as DNA, the CDR3 is TGTGCCAGCGGAACGGGAGAGCAAGAGACCCAGTACTTC. This sequence encodes CASGTGEQETQYF. The chain uses TRBV10-3 and TRBJ2-5, with D perhaps TRBD2 (6 bases). The V and J ends lost 10 bases and 2 bases respectively, with 14 bases between them. This CDR3 spans 13 amino acids. The V gene's germline CDR1 is ENHRY and CDR2 SYGVKD.

This chain joins TRBV4-1 and TRBJ2-6, with no clear D. The CDR3 is made up of 15 amino acids. CDR1 is MGHRA, CDR2 YSYEKL, per germline. Trimming cost V 0 bases and J 1 base, with 4 bases left between them. The CDR3 sequence is CASSQDTSGANVLTF. The CDR3 DNA follows: TGCGCCAGCAGCCAAGATACGTCTGGGGCCAACGTCCTGACTTTC.